The subject of this entry is one T cell receptor beta chain. Its antigen is currently unknown. These data are taken from a study of T cell responses to AZD1222 COVID-19 vaccine. Overall study results and limits: Baseline seropositivity characterized only six AZD1222 recipients.

CDR1 KGHSH and CDR2 LQKENI come from the germline V gene. The CDR3 has 13 amino acids. Between the trimmed V and J ends, which lost 3 bases and 3 bases, there was a span of 8 bases. Profiled with immunoSEQ multiplex PCR; TCRdb holds only in-frame clones, not every one. The sample shows more than 100,000 clones, less than 90% of them seen only once. The TCR comes from an adult in good health. This sequence joins TRBV18 and TRBJ1-1; D is undetermined. The specimen was peripheral blood, collected on day 0 of AZD1222 vaccination. For the CDR3, the DNA is TGTGCCAGCTCACCGGCCCTAGACACTGAAGCTTTCTTT. It encodes CASSPALDTEAFF.